One T cell receptor beta chain is described in this entry. The CDR3 totals 11 residues. V was trimmed by 5 bases and J by 7 bases, leaving 6 bases between them. CDR1 MNHEY and CDR2 SVGAGI come from the germline V gene. The table came from immunoSEQ multiplex PCR; TCRdb's copy has only in-frame clones and leaves some out. Among around 2.5 million clones, approximately 93% were seen once, and the ten largest hold 0.36%. This record comes from a study of shared clonotypes between healthy human individuals. The sequenced sample consisted of naive CD4+ T cells from PBMCs. Subset described: CD45RA+ positively selected. J is TRBJ2-1 and V is TRBV6-5; no clear D. This TCR was sampled from a man aged 18 to 30 in good health. Some clones in this sample may be carry-over from other donors' samples. The CDR3, as DNA: TGTGCCAGCAGTGAACTAAATGAGCAGTTCTTC. Amino acid sequence: CASSELNEQFF.